This entry features one T cell receptor beta chain sequence. As yet, its antigen is unknown. This was the immunoSEQ v3 assay. The protocol was immunoSEQ multiplex PCR, while the TCRdb copy is restricted to in-frame clones and leaves out a portion. Among about 47,000 clones, 70% to 90% were seen once, and the ten largest hold 4.5% to 6%. This record belongs to a study of TIL therapy for anti-PD-1-resistant metastatic lung cancer. In the study overall: Tumors carried a median roughly 1.5 non-synonymous mutations per megabase. Study outcomes and limitations: The baseline peripheral repertoire was partially replaced by infused TIL clonotypes that later decayed.

CDR3 length equals 16 residues. Looked up from germline, CDR1 is MDHEN and CDR2 is SYDVKM. V lost 4 bases and J 7 bases, leaving 20 bases between the germline ends. Time point defined: pre-treatment sample, taken before nivolumab and TIL therapy. The TCR was taken from a person aged 25 to 85 with non-small cell lung cancer. This specimen consisted of blood, obtained at baseline. The chain uses TRBV28 and TRBJ2-1, with D perhaps TRBD2 (6 bases). In DNA, the CDR3 is TGTGCCAGCAGTTCCACTCTAGCGCGACTAGGGAATGAGCAGTTCTTC. Its protein is CASSSTLARLGNEQFF. The full variable domain, in which reference TRBV28 and TRBJ2-1 provide the parts outside the CDR3, is DVKVTQSSRYLVKRTGEKVFLECVQDMDHENMFWYRQDPGLGLRLIYFSYDVKMKEKGDIPEGYSVSREKKERFSLILESASTNQTSMYLCASSSTLARLGNEQFFGPGTRLTVL.